A selection of T cell receptor beta chains follows, all from one sample in a study of radiation and T cells in renal cell carcinoma. TCRdb keeps only in-frame clones here, not all; method: immunoSEQ multiplex PCR. The sample shows 100,000 to 150,000 clones, 81% of them seen only once. This specimen was blood, taken from a patient whose treatment included radiotherapy and nephrectomy. These receptors were taken from a man aged 50-60 years with renal cell carcinoma. Each CDR3 is given with its conserved first and last residue. A D gene is named only where the DNA matches it firmly. For some rows the clone size is stated as once, few or many, or as a class when expanded; others skip it.

>TRBJ1-4|TRBV19|TRBD1|-
CASSTKQGANEKLFF
>TRBJ2-2|TRBV5-1|-|-
CASSLEAGELFF
>TRBJ1-5|TRBV19|TRBD1|-
CASSIGRRTGGRNQPQHF
>TRBJ2-1|TRBV30|TRBD2|-
CAWSISGGARNEQFF
>TRBJ2-1|TRBV7-2|-|-
CASADSSYNEQFF
>TRBJ1-1|TRBV10-3|-|-
CAISEPNVRTEAFF
>TRBJ2-1|TRBV28|-|-
CASTPTQTRYNEQFF
>TRBJ2-1|TRBV6-6|TRBD1|-
CASSYSGDRVGDEQFF
>TRBJ2-1|TRBV6-1|-|-
CASSEVDLRALGYSNEQFF
>TRBJ2-5|TRBV5-1|TRBD2|-
CASSGPTSGGQETQYF
>TRBJ1-1|TRBV27|-|-
CASTTSARGRGFGRNTEAFF
>TRBJ2-7|TRBV19|TRBD1|-
CASSIRTGASYEQYF
>TRBJ1-1|TRBV11-1|TRBD1|-
CASTRGTGGGDTEAFF
>TRBJ2-7|TRBV28|TRBD1|-
CASSPSGQGYEQYF
>TRBJ2-7|TRBV9|-|once
CASSGGPLSSNEQYF
>TRBJ1-2|TRBV9|TRBD1|-
CASSVGTGALGQGMSGYTF
>TRBJ1-1|TRBV5-5|-|-
CASSVRLNDNEAFF
>TRBJ2-4|TRBV25-1|-|few
CASSEMMLGSIQYF
>TRBJ1-3|TRBV5-6|TRBD1|-
CASSPPWGQGTGNTIYF
>TRBJ2-3|TRBV2|TRBD2|-
CASRTTSGITDTQYF
>TRBJ1-2|TRBV4-1|TRBD1|-
CASSQGTGTSYGYTF
>TRBJ1-3|TRBV10-3|-|-
CAISESRTRGGNTIYF
>TRBJ2-5|TRBV4-3|TRBD2|-
CASSQGLAGTQYF
>TRBJ1-4|TRBV5-1|-|-
CASSLMSGRTNEKLFF
>TRBJ2-5|TRBV9|-|-
CASSVQGQETQYF
>TRBJ1-1|TRBV5-1|TRBD1|-
CASSGTATNTEAFF
>TRBJ1-6|TRBV14|-|-
CASSQHLGSPSPLHF
>TRBJ2-7|TRBV28|TRBD1|-
CASSLPGQRSYEQYF
>TRBJ2-3|TRBV6-5|TRBD2|-
CASSAGLIDTDTQYF
>TRBJ1-1|TRBV7-3|-|-
CASSPGRGPNTEAFF
>TRBJ2-1|TRBV9|-|once
CASSTTREFLVEQFF
>TRBJ1-3|TRBV10-3|TRBD1|-
CAIRDSTNSGNTIYF
>TRBJ2-7|TRBV15|TRBD2|-
CATSRDSGGAYEQYF
>TRBJ1-2|TRBV28|-|once
CASRTGTLDYGYTF
>TRBJ2-1|TRBV14|TRBD2|once
CASSPLGLAGSDEQFF
>TRBJ2-1|TRBV4-1|TRBD2|-
CASSQDGRGANNEQFF